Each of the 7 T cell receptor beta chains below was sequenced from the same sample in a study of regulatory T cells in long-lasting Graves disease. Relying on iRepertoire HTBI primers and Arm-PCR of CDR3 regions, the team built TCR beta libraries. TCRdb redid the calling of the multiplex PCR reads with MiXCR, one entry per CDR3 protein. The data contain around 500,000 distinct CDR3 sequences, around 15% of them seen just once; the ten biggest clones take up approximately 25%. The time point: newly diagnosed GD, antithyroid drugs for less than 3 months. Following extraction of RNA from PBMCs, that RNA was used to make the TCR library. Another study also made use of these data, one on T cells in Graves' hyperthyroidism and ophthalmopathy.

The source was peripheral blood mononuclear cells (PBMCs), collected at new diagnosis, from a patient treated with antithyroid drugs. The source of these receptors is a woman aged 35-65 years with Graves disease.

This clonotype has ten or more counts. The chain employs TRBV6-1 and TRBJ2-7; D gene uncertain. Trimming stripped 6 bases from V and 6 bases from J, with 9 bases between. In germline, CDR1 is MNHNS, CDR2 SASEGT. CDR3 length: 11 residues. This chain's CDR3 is CASSRAGEQYF. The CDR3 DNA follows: TGTGCCAGCAGCCGGGCAGGCGAGCAGTACTTC.

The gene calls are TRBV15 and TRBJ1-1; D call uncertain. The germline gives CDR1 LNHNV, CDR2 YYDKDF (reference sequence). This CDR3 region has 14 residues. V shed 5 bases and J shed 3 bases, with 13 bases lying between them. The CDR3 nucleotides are TGTGCCACCAGCGGCAGAGTGGATTACACTGAAGCTTTCTTT. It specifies CATSGRVDYTEAFF.

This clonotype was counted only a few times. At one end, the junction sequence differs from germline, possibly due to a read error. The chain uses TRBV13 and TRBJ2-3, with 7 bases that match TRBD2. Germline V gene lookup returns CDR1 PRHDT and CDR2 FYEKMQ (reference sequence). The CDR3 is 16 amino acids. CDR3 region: CAGSPELGGEGDTQYF. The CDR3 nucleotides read TGTGCCGGCAGCCCCGAACTGGGGGGGGAAGGAGATACGCAGTATTTT.

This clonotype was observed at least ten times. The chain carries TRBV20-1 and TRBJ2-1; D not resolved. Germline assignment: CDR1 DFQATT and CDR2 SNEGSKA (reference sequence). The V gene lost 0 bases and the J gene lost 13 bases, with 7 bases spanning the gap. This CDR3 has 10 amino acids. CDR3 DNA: TGCAGTGCTAGAGATCAGGAACAGTTCTTC. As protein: CSARDQEQFF.

DNA of the CDR3: TGTGCCAGCACCAAGACAGCCCAAATCACTAATTCACCCCTCCACTTT. This sequence encodes CASTKTAQITNSPLHF. V gene TRBV6-2 or TRBV6-3 combines with J gene TRBJ1-6, with D perhaps matching TRBD1 (5 bases). The V end lost 7 bases, the J end lost 6 bases, and 19 bases lay between the germline ends. This CDR3 comprises 16 residues. Germline assignment: CDR1 MNHEY and CDR2 SVGEGT.

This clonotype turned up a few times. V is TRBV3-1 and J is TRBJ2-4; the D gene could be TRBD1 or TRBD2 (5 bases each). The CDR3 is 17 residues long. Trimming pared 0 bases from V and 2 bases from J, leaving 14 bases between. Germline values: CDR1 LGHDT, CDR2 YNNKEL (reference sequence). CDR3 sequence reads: CASSQDGTVISKNIQYF. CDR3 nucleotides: TGTGCCAGCAGCCAAGATGGGACCGTGATCTCCAAAAACATTCAGTACTTC. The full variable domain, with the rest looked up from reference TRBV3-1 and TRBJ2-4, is DTAVSQTPKYLVTQMGNDKSIKCEQNLGHDTMYWYKQDSKKFLKIMFSYNNKELIINETVPNRFSPKSPDKAHLNLHINSLELGDSAVYFCASSQDGTVISKNIQYFGAGTRLSVL.

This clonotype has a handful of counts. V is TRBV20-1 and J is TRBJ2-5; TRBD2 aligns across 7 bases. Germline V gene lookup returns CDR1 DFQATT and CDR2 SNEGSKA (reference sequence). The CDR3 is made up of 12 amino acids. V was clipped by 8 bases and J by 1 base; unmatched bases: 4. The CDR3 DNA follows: TGCAGTCAGCGGGACTTCCAAGAGACCCAGTACTTC. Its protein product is CSQRDFQETQYF.